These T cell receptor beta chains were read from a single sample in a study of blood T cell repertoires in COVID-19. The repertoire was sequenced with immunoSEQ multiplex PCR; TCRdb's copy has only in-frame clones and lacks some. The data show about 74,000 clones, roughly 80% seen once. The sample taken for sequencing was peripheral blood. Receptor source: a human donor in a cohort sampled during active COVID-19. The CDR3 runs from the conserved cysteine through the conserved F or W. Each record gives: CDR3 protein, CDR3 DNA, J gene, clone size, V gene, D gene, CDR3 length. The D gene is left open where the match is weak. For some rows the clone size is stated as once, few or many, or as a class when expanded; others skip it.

cdr3_aa: CASSVAGQGYF; cdr3_nt: TGTGCCAGCAGCGTAGCGGGACAGGGGTACTTC; j_call: TRBJ2-7; clone_size: -; v_call: TRBV7-9; d_call: -; cdr3_length: 11
cdr3_aa: CASSPRQGNYNSPLHF; cdr3_nt: TGCGCCAGCAGCCCACGACAGGGGAATTATAATTCACCCCTCCACTTT; j_call: TRBJ1-6; clone_size: -; v_call: TRBV5-1; d_call: TRBD1; cdr3_length: 16
cdr3_aa: CASSLVPGFTGELFF; cdr3_nt: TGTGCCAGCAGCTTAGTACCGGGATTCACCGGGGAGCTGTTTTTT; j_call: TRBJ2-2; clone_size: -; v_call: TRBV7-9; d_call: -; cdr3_length: 15
cdr3_aa: CASSSRVGGELFF; cdr3_nt: TGTGCCAGCTCATCCAGGGTCGGCGGGGAGCTGTTTTTT; j_call: TRBJ2-2; clone_size: -; v_call: TRBV18; d_call: -; cdr3_length: 13
cdr3_aa: CASSFPGQRGYTF; cdr3_nt: TGTGCCAGCAGCTTCCCGGGACAAAGGGGCTACACCTTC; j_call: TRBJ1-2; clone_size: -; v_call: TRBV11-2; d_call: -; cdr3_length: 13
cdr3_aa: CASSLDSGGGTPLHF; cdr3_nt: TGTGCCAGCAGCTTAGATTCAGGGGGAGGTACACCCCTCCACTTT; j_call: TRBJ1-6; clone_size: -; v_call: TRBV7-8; d_call: TRBD1; cdr3_length: 15
cdr3_aa: CAILGTGGDLNYGYTF; cdr3_nt: TGTGCCATCTTAGGGACAGGGGGCGACTTAAACTATGGCTACACCTTC; j_call: TRBJ1-2; clone_size: -; v_call: TRBV10-3; d_call: TRBD1; cdr3_length: 16
cdr3_aa: CATSDSSGNYGYTF; cdr3_nt: TGTGCCACCAGTGATTCATCGGGTAACTATGGCTACACCTTC; j_call: TRBJ1-2; clone_size: -; v_call: TRBV24-1; d_call: -; cdr3_length: 14
cdr3_aa: CAWSVLRASGYTF; cdr3_nt: TGTGCCTGGAGTGTACTGAGGGCGAGCGGCTACACCTTC; j_call: TRBJ1-2; clone_size: few; v_call: TRBV30; d_call: -; cdr3_length: 13
cdr3_aa: CASSTLANKPTGELFF; cdr3_nt: TGTGCCAGCAGCACCCTAGCGAACAAGCCCACCGGGGAGCTGTTTTTT; j_call: TRBJ2-2; clone_size: -; v_call: TRBV5-6; d_call: -; cdr3_length: 16
cdr3_aa: CASKRQGGTGELFF; cdr3_nt: TGTGCCAGCAAGAGACAGGGAGGTACCGGGGAGCTGTTTTTT; j_call: TRBJ2-2; clone_size: -; v_call: TRBV2; d_call: -; cdr3_length: 14
cdr3_aa: CATGQGANEKLFF; cdr3_nt: TGTGCCACTGGACAGGGGGCGAATGAAAAACTGTTTTTT; j_call: TRBJ1-4; clone_size: -; v_call: TRBV10-3; d_call: TRBD1; cdr3_length: 13
cdr3_aa: CSVEETGREKLFF; cdr3_nt: TGCAGCGTTGAAGAGACAGGGAGGGAAAAACTGTTTTTT; j_call: TRBJ1-4; clone_size: -; v_call: TRBV29-1; d_call: TRBD1; cdr3_length: 13
cdr3_aa: CASSRTDETGTGVADTQYF; cdr3_nt: TGTGCCAGCAGCCGAACCGATGAAACCGGGACAGGGGTCGCAGATACGCAGTATTTT; j_call: TRBJ2-3; clone_size: -; v_call: TRBV5-5; d_call: TRBD1; cdr3_length: 19
cdr3_aa: CASSEGTGSSYEQYF; cdr3_nt: TGTGCCAGCAGTGAAGGGACAGGGTCCTCCTACGAGCAGTACTTC; j_call: TRBJ2-7; clone_size: -; v_call: TRBV2; d_call: TRBD1; cdr3_length: 15
cdr3_aa: CASSRTGSDTQYF; cdr3_nt: TGTGCCAGCTCCCGGACAGGGTCAGATACGCAGTATTTT; j_call: TRBJ2-3; clone_size: -; v_call: TRBV7-8; d_call: TRBD1; cdr3_length: 13
cdr3_aa: CASSVFTDTQYF; cdr3_nt: TGTGCCAGCAGCGTCTTCACAGATACGCAGTATTTT; j_call: TRBJ2-3; clone_size: -; v_call: TRBV9; d_call: -; cdr3_length: 12
cdr3_aa: CASSIGGLNTEAFF; cdr3_nt: TGTGCCAGTAGTATCGGGGGTCTGAACACTGAAGCTTTCTTT; j_call: TRBJ1-1; clone_size: -; v_call: TRBV19; d_call: -; cdr3_length: 14
cdr3_aa: CASSWTTGIVDTEAFF; cdr3_nt: TGCGCCAGCAGCTGGACCACAGGGATTGTGGACACTGAAGCTTTCTTT; j_call: TRBJ1-1; clone_size: -; v_call: TRBV5-1; d_call: -; cdr3_length: 16
cdr3_aa: CASSPYRQPNEQFF; cdr3_nt: TGTGCCAGCAGCCCCTACCGACAGCCCAATGAGCAGTTCTTC; j_call: TRBJ2-1; clone_size: few; v_call: TRBV3-1/TRBV3-2; d_call: -; cdr3_length: 14
cdr3_aa: CASSFRTSGAGSHTDTQYF; cdr3_nt: TGTGCCAGCAGCTTCAGGACTAGCGGGGCCGGGAGCCACACAGATACGCAGTATTTT; j_call: TRBJ2-3; clone_size: -; v_call: TRBV7-9; d_call: TRBD2; cdr3_length: 19
cdr3_aa: CASSLEVAADTQYF; cdr3_nt: TGCGCCAGCAGCTTGGAGGTCGCGGCAGATACGCAGTATTTT; j_call: TRBJ2-3; clone_size: -; v_call: TRBV5-1; d_call: -; cdr3_length: 14
cdr3_aa: CSVSEGRGKSGNTIYF; cdr3_nt: TGCAGCGTTTCCGAAGGTCGGGGGAAATCTGGAAACACCATATATTTT; j_call: TRBJ1-3; clone_size: few; v_call: TRBV29-1; d_call: -; cdr3_length: 16
cdr3_aa: CASSTGFSNQPQHF; cdr3_nt: TGTGCCAGCAGTACAGGGTTCAGCAATCAGCCCCAGCATTTT; j_call: TRBJ1-5; clone_size: -; v_call: TRBV27; d_call: -; cdr3_length: 14
cdr3_aa: CASSLAMSSYNEQFF; cdr3_nt: TGCGCCAGCAGCTTGGCTATGAGCTCCTACAATGAGCAGTTCTTC; j_call: TRBJ2-1; clone_size: -; v_call: TRBV5-1; d_call: -; cdr3_length: 15
cdr3_aa: CASSWGLEKTNEQFF; cdr3_nt: TGTGCCAGCAGTTGGGGACTAGAAAAAACCAATGAGCAGTTCTTC; j_call: TRBJ2-1; clone_size: -; v_call: TRBV6-1; d_call: TRBD2; cdr3_length: 15
cdr3_aa: CASRRGTLGTDTQYF; cdr3_nt: TGTGCCAGCAGACGTGGGACACTGGGCACAGATACGCAGTATTTT; j_call: TRBJ2-3; clone_size: -; v_call: TRBV6-5; d_call: -; cdr3_length: 15
cdr3_aa: CASSEPTRQKGSPLHF; cdr3_nt: TGTGCCAGCAGTGAACCGACCCGACAGAAAGGCAGCCCCCTCCACTTT; j_call: TRBJ1-6; clone_size: -; v_call: TRBV6-1; d_call: -; cdr3_length: 16
cdr3_aa: CASSFSPGGIYEQYF; cdr3_nt: TGTGCCAGCAGCTTTAGTCCAGGGGGCATCTACGAGCAGTACTTC; j_call: TRBJ2-7; clone_size: -; v_call: TRBV5-6; d_call: TRBD1; cdr3_length: 15
cdr3_aa: CASSYAYPRDTQYF; cdr3_nt: TGTGCCAGCAGTTACGCATATCCCCGGGATACGCAGTATTTT; j_call: TRBJ2-3; clone_size: -; v_call: TRBV6-6; d_call: -; cdr3_length: 14
cdr3_aa: CASSPRETQYF; cdr3_nt: TGTGCCAGCAGCCCCCGGGAGACCCAGTACTTC; j_call: TRBJ2-5; clone_size: -; v_call: TRBV7-2; d_call: -; cdr3_length: 11
cdr3_aa: CASSPTGALNEQFF; cdr3_nt: TGTGCCAGCAGCCCCACAGGGGCCCTAAATGAGCAGTTCTTC; j_call: TRBJ2-1; clone_size: -; v_call: TRBV7-3; d_call: TRBD1; cdr3_length: 14